These T cell receptor beta chains were read from a single sample in a study of patients and donors after allogeneic stem cell transplantation. TCRdb re-analysed the RT-PCR reads in MiXCR, keeping a single row per CDR3 protein. Here the sample spans about 960,000 distinct CDR3 sequences, approximately 18% being singletons. The sequencing sample was made of blood, either unsorted or a sorted T cell fraction (not recorded which). The receptor set was obtained from a human donor who was either an allogeneic HSCT recipient or a stem cell or donor lymphocyte infusion donor (not recorded which). It is not recorded whose cells these are; they may come from a transplant donor. Both conserved end residues are part of each CDR3. The D gene is left open where the match is weak. The size entry is marked missing in some rows and otherwise reads once, few, many or a size class.

v_gene: TRBV20-1
abundance: .
d_gene: TRBD1
j_gene: TRBJ2-5
CDR3nt: TGCAGTGCTAGACCGGAGGCAGGGGGCGTTAAGACCCAGTACTTC
CDR3aa: CSARPEAGGVKTQYF

v_gene: TRBV5-1
abundance: .
d_gene: TRBD1
j_gene: TRBJ1-1
CDR3nt: TGCGCCAGCAGCTTCGGGACAGTAGGGACTGAAGCTTTCTTT
CDR3aa: CASSFGTVGTEAFF

v_gene: TRBV5-1
abundance: few
d_gene: TRBD1
j_gene: TRBJ1-1
CDR3nt: TGCGCCAGCAGCCAGGACAGGGCAAAGAACACTGAAGCTTTCTTT
CDR3aa: CASSQDRAKNTEAFF

v_gene: TRBV3-1
abundance: few
d_gene: .
j_gene: TRBJ2-7
CDR3nt: TGTGCCAGCAGCCAGGGGGCGAGGCCCGATGGTCCCAACTTC
CDR3aa: CASSQGARPDGPNF

v_gene: TRBV27
abundance: few
d_gene: .
j_gene: TRBJ2-7
CDR3nt: TGTGCCAGCAGTTCACAGGGAGAGGTTCCCTACGAGCAGTACTTC
CDR3aa: CASSSQGEVPYEQYF

v_gene: TRBV5-1
abundance: .
d_gene: .
j_gene: TRBJ2-5
CDR3nt: TGCGCCAGCAGCCAATCTGTGGGGAAGGCCCACGAGACCCAGTACTTC
CDR3aa: CASSQSVGKAHETQYF

v_gene: TRBV6-1
abundance: .
d_gene: .
j_gene: TRBJ2-2
CDR3nt: TGTGCCACTCAACGCGGGCAGAACACCGGGGAGCTGTTTTTT
CDR3aa: CATQRGQNTGELFF

v_gene: TRBV5-5
abundance: .
d_gene: TRBD2
j_gene: TRBJ2-1
CDR3nt: TGTGCCAGCAGTCCAGGAGCGGGAGGGCCGGTCAATGAGCAGTTCTTC
CDR3aa: CASSPGAGGPVNEQFF

v_gene: TRBV12-3/TRBV12-4
abundance: .
d_gene: TRBD2
j_gene: TRBJ2-7
CDR3nt: TGTGCCAGCAGTTTTTCGCGGGAGGGCGCCTACGAGCAGTACTTC
CDR3aa: CASSFSREGAYEQYF

v_gene: TRBV20-1
abundance: few
d_gene: .
j_gene: TRBJ2-2
CDR3nt: TGCAGTGCTAGAGCGGGAGAAGTCCCCGGGGAGCTGTTTTTT
CDR3aa: CSARAGEVPGELFF

v_gene: TRBV7-8
abundance: .
d_gene: .
j_gene: TRBJ2-1
CDR3nt: TGTGCCAGCAGCCCCAGGGGCCTCGACGATGAGCAGTTCTTC
CDR3aa: CASSPRGLDDEQFF

v_gene: TRBV18
abundance: few
d_gene: .
j_gene: TRBJ2-7
CDR3nt: TGTGCCAGCTCACCAGAGGGGGTGCGGGAGCAGTACTTC
CDR3aa: CASSPEGVREQYF

v_gene: TRBV5-4
abundance: .
d_gene: TRBD1
j_gene: TRBJ2-5
CDR3nt: TGTGCCAGCAGCGGCAGGGGGCGCGGGGAGACCCAGTACTTC
CDR3aa: CASSGRGRGETQYF

v_gene: TRBV14
abundance: .
d_gene: .
j_gene: TRBJ1-2
CDR3nt: TGTGCCAGCAGCCAAGATCAGAGGACAAGCTACACCTTC
CDR3aa: CASSQDQRTSYTF

v_gene: TRBV27
abundance: few
d_gene: .
j_gene: TRBJ2-1
CDR3nt: TGTGCCAGCAGTCAGGCCCATTTATACAATGAGCAGTTCTTC
CDR3aa: CASSQAHLYNEQFF

v_gene: TRBV12-3/TRBV12-4
abundance: few
d_gene: TRBD1
j_gene: TRBJ1-6
CDR3nt: TGTGCCAGCAGTGAACAGGGGACGTTGAGCTCACCCCTCCACTTT
CDR3aa: CASSEQGTLSSPLHF

v_gene: TRBV5-1
abundance: few
d_gene: TRBD2
j_gene: TRBJ2-5
CDR3nt: TGCGCCAGCAGCCGAACTAGCGGGGGGGGACAAGAGACCCAGTACTTC
CDR3aa: CASSRTSGGGQETQYF

v_gene: TRBV10-3
abundance: many
d_gene: TRBD1
j_gene: TRBJ1-1
CDR3nt: TGTGCCATCAGTGACGGTGGACAGGGGAATGAAGCTTTCTTT
CDR3aa: CAISDGGQGNEAFF

v_gene: TRBV4-3
abundance: .
d_gene: TRBD2
j_gene: TRBJ2-1
CDR3nt: TGCGCCAGTGCAAATAGCGGGGGGGCTTACAATGAGCAGTTCTTC
CDR3aa: CASANSGGAYNEQFF

v_gene: TRBV5-1
abundance: .
d_gene: TRBD1
j_gene: TRBJ2-4
CDR3nt: TGCGCCAGCAGCTTGGAGGGTGCAGGGGGCGGAAACATTCAGTACTTC
CDR3aa: CASSLEGAGGGNIQYF

v_gene: TRBV20-1
abundance: .
d_gene: TRBD2
j_gene: TRBJ2-1
CDR3nt: TGCAGTGCCCAGAGGAAGCGACTAGCGGGAGGTTACAATGAGCAGTTCTTC
CDR3aa: CSAQRKRLAGGYNEQFF

v_gene: TRBV7-9
abundance: .
d_gene: TRBD1
j_gene: TRBJ1-6
CDR3nt: TGTGCCAGCAGCAGGCAACAGGGGAATAATTCACCCCTCCACTTT
CDR3aa: CASSRQQGNNSPLHF

v_gene: TRBV7-2
abundance: .
d_gene: .
j_gene: TRBJ1-1
CDR3nt: TGTGCCAGCAGCTTAGAAACGGGGCCAAGGGAAGCTTTCTTT
CDR3aa: CASSLETGPREAFF

v_gene: TRBV28
abundance: .
d_gene: TRBD1
j_gene: TRBJ2-2
CDR3nt: TGTGCCAGCAGTCACAGGGGGCGGAACACCGGGGAGCTGTTTTTT
CDR3aa: CASSHRGRNTGELFF

v_gene: TRBV11-3
abundance: .
d_gene: .
j_gene: TRBJ1-1
CDR3nt: TGTGCCAGCAGCTTACCATTCCAGAAGACGAACACTGAAGCTTTCTTT
CDR3aa: CASSLPFQKTNTEAFF

v_gene: TRBV30
abundance: .
d_gene: TRBD1
j_gene: TRBJ1-2
CDR3nt: TGTGCCTGGAGTGCAACAGGGGTAAAGGGCTACACCTTC
CDR3aa: CAWSATGVKGYTF

v_gene: TRBV6-1
abundance: few
d_gene: TRBD1
j_gene: TRBJ1-1
CDR3nt: TGTGCCAGCAAGACAGGGAAGAGTGGTAACACTGAAGCTTTCTTT
CDR3aa: CASKTGKSGNTEAFF

v_gene: TRBV5-1
abundance: .
d_gene: .
j_gene: TRBJ1-5
CDR3nt: TGCGCCAGCAGCTTTGGAACAGACAAGGGTCAGCCCCAGCATTTT
CDR3aa: CASSFGTDKGQPQHF

v_gene: TRBV24-1
abundance: few
d_gene: .
j_gene: TRBJ2-1
CDR3nt: TGTGCCACCAGTGATTCACAGGGCTATGATGAGCAGTTCTTC
CDR3aa: CATSDSQGYDEQFF

v_gene: TRBV7-6
abundance: .
d_gene: TRBD2
j_gene: TRBJ2-7
CDR3nt: TGTGCCAGCAGCTCGGACCGAACTAGCGGTTCACACGAGCAGTACTTC
CDR3aa: CASSSDRTSGSHEQYF

v_gene: TRBV20-1
abundance: few
d_gene: TRBD1
j_gene: TRBJ2-5
CDR3nt: TGCAGTGCTAGCGACAGGGGCCCCAACCAAGAGACCCAGTACTTC
CDR3aa: CSASDRGPNQETQYF

v_gene: TRBV20-1
abundance: .
d_gene: TRBD1
j_gene: TRBJ1-1
CDR3nt: TGCAGTGCTAGAATTAAGTACAGGGGTCAGAACACTGAAGCTTTCTTT
CDR3aa: CSARIKYRGQNTEAFF

v_gene: TRBV6-1
abundance: few
d_gene: .
j_gene: TRBJ2-1
CDR3nt: TGTGCCAGCAGTGAAGGACAGGGAGGGTGGGGTGAGCAGTTCTTC
CDR3aa: CASSEGQGGWGEQFF

v_gene: TRBV30
abundance: once
d_gene: .
j_gene: TRBJ2-4
CDR3nt: TGTGCCTGGAGTGGGGGCAGCCTAGCCAAAAACATTCAGTACTTC
CDR3aa: CAWSGGSLAKNIQYF

v_gene: TRBV20-1
abundance: few
d_gene: .
j_gene: TRBJ2-3
CDR3nt: TGCAGTGCTAGAGGTATAATCACGGTCGATACGCAGTATTTT
CDR3aa: CSARGIITVDTQYF

v_gene: TRBV29-1
abundance: many
d_gene: .
j_gene: TRBJ1-1
CDR3nt: TGCAGCGTTGACTCCGGCATGAGGACTGAAGCTTTCTTT
CDR3aa: CSVDSGMRTEAFF

v_gene: TRBV4-1
abundance: .
d_gene: TRBD2
j_gene: TRBJ2-3
CDR3nt: TGCGCCAGCAGCCAAGATGCGGGACTAGCGGGAGCCTCTAGCACAGATACGCAGTATTTT
CDR3aa: CASSQDAGLAGASSTDTQYF

v_gene: TRBV29-1
abundance: few
d_gene: TRBD1
j_gene: TRBJ1-1
CDR3nt: TGCAGCCTTGAAGCGGTAGGGGGCGAGGTAGCTTTCTTT
CDR3aa: CSLEAVGGEVAFF

v_gene: TRBV5-5
abundance: few
d_gene: .
j_gene: TRBJ1-5
CDR3nt: TGTGCCAGCAGCTTGGATGGACTGCAGCCCCAGCATTTT
CDR3aa: CASSLDGLQPQHF

v_gene: TRBV6-1
abundance: few
d_gene: TRBD1
j_gene: TRBJ1-2
CDR3nt: TGTGCCAGCAGTCCGACAGGGGGCCGACTCTATGGCTACACCTTC
CDR3aa: CASSPTGGRLYGYTF

v_gene: TRBV20-1
abundance: few
d_gene: TRBD2
j_gene: TRBJ2-1
CDR3nt: TGCAGTGCTAGAGGGACCAAACTAGCGGGAGAGTACAATGAGCAGTTCTTC
CDR3aa: CSARGTKLAGEYNEQFF

v_gene: TRBV11-2
abundance: .
d_gene: .
j_gene: TRBJ2-1
CDR3nt: TGTGCCAGCAGCTTGCCAGGGGTGGGCCGCAATGAGCAGTTCTTC
CDR3aa: CASSLPGVGRNEQFF

v_gene: TRBV12-3/TRBV12-4
abundance: many
d_gene: .
j_gene: TRBJ1-4
CDR3nt: TGTGCCAGCAGTTTGAGGGGGATTAATGAAAAACTGTTTTTT
CDR3aa: CASSLRGINEKLFF

v_gene: TRBV5-1
abundance: .
d_gene: .
j_gene: TRBJ2-7
CDR3nt: TGCGCCAGCAGCCCAAGGTTAGGATACGAGCAGTACTTC
CDR3aa: CASSPRLGYEQYF